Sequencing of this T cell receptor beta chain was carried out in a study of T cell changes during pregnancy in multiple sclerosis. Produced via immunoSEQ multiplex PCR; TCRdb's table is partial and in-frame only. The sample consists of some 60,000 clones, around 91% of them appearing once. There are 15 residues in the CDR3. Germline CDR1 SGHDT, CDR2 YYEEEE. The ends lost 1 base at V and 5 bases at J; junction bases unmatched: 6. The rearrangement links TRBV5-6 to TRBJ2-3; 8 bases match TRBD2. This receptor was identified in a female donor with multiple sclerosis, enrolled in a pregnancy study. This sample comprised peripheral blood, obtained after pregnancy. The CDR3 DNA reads TGTGCCAGCAGCTTGATGGCGGGGGGTGGAGATACGCAGTATTTT. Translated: CASSLMAGGGDTQYF.